A single sample is the source of the 25 T cell receptor beta chains below, sequenced in a study of T cells after yellow fever vaccination. MiXCR was run by TCRdb on the 5' RACE reads, yielding one entry per CDR3 protein. The data contain about 310,000 distinct CDR3 sequences, roughly 4% of them singletons. Source: PBMCs, taken on the day of the yellow fever booster vaccination. These receptors all stem from a man between 18 and 29 years old who received the YFV17D yellow fever vaccine.

This clonotype came up many times. The chain joins TRBV7-9 to TRBJ2-5; no clear D gene. The CDR3 sequence is 14 residues long. Germline assignment: CDR1 SEHNR and CDR2 FQNEAQ (reference sequence). V lost 2 bases to trimming and J lost 5 bases, with 12 bases between them. As DNA, the CDR3 is TGTGCCAGCAGCTTACAAGCCCGCGTGGAGACCCAGTACTTC. Its protein product is CASSLQARVETQYF.

This clonotype was detected ten times or more. The chain employs TRBV7-3 and TRBJ2-5; D remains ambiguous. V lost 2 bases, J lost 3 bases, and 22 bases lay in between. Germline loops: CDR1 SGHTA, CDR2 FQGTGA. The CDR3 covers 18 residues. The CDR3 reads CASSLVARTLRSEETQYF. DNA for the CDR3: TGTGCCAGCAGCTTAGTTGCCCGAACATTAAGGTCAGAAGAGACCCAGTACTTC.

In this sample, this clonotype turned up many times. The V call is TRBV7-9, the J call TRBJ1-1; TRBD1 agrees at 8 bases. This CDR3 is built from 14 residues. With V trimmed by 7 bases and J by 0 bases, 4 bases remained unmatched. Germline CDR1 reads SEHNR; CDR2 reads FQNEAQ (reference sequence). The CDR3 reads CASNVRGLNTEAFF. The CDR3 coding sequence is TGTGCCAGCAACGTCAGGGGGCTGAACACTGAAGCTTTCTTT.

The V and J genes are TRBV7-2 and TRBJ2-3, with TRBD2 matching over 10 bases. Germline loops: CDR1 SGHTA, CDR2 FQGNSA. V was clipped by 0 bases and J by 2 bases; unmatched bases: 5. This CDR3 has 17 amino acids. CDR3 loop: CASSLASLAGFTDTQYF. The CDR3 bases are TGTGCCAGCAGCTTAGCGTCACTAGCGGGGTTCACAGATACGCAGTATTTT.

This clonotype was recorded a few times. J is TRBJ1-2 and V is TRBV20-1, with a tentative D call TRBD1 (6 bases). This CDR3 is 15 amino acids long. Trimming took 6 bases from V and 1 from J, leaving 18 bases between them. Germline V lookup: CDR1 DFQATT, CDR2 SNEGSKA (reference sequence). DNA for the CDR3: TGCAGTGCCCAACCGCCGGGACACAATAACTATGGCTACACCTTC. Its translation: CSAQPPGHNNYGYTF.

This clonotype was found a few times. CDR3 sequence (DNA): TGTGCCAGCAGCGTATCAACGGCGAGCTCCTACGAGCAGTACTTC. This gives the protein CASSVSTASSYEQYF. The chain carries TRBV9 and TRBJ2-7; unclear D gene. V was pared by 1 base and J by 0 bases, with 11 bases between. Looked up from germline, CDR1 is SGDLS and CDR2 is YYNGEE. The CDR3 has 15 amino acids.

The table lists this clonotype with many counts. This chain links TRBV10-3 with TRBJ2-5; D possibly corresponds to TRBD2 (5 bases). Trimming took 5 bases from V and 5 from J, leaving 12 bases between them. Germline-derived CDR1 and CDR2 are ENHRY and SYGVKD. CDR3 length: 13 residues. The DNA for the CDR3 is TGTGCCATCAGTAACGGGCCGGGGGAGACCCAGTACTTC. Its translation: CAISNGPGETQYF.

This clonotype occurred many times. This rearrangement joins TRBV14 to TRBJ2-5, with 9 bases fitting TRBD1. Germline V gene lookup returns CDR1 SGHDN and CDR2 FVKESK. The V segment lost 4 bases and the J segment 4 bases; nucleotides outside the gene matches: 4. The CDR3 length is 14 residues. CDR3 DNA: TGTGCCAGCAGCCGAAACAGGGGGCGAGAGACCCAGTACTTC. It is translated as CASSRNRGRETQYF. The variable domain in full, completed from reference TRBV14 and TRBJ2-5, reads EAGVTQFPSHSVIEKGQTVTLRCDPISGHDNLYWYRRVMGKEIKFLLHFVKESKQDESGMPNNRFLAERTGGTYSTLKVQPAELEDSGVYFCASSRNRGRETQYFGPGTRLLVL.

The chain links TRBV9 to TRBJ2-3; perhaps TRBD2 as D (6 bases). Trimming shortened V by 1 base and J by 2 bases, and 11 bases separated the two germline ends. CDR1 is SGDLS and CDR2 is YYNGEE in the germline V gene. CDR3 length equals 15 residues. The CDR3 spells CASSVTREPTDTQYF. As DNA, the CDR3 is TGTGCCAGCAGCGTAACACGGGAGCCCACAGATACGCAGTATTTT.

This clonotype was counted ten times or more. The chain uses TRBV7-6 and TRBJ2-7; 9 nucleotides agree with TRBD1. CDR1 and CDR2 (germline): SGHVS, FNYEAQ. The CDR3 contains 15 residues. Unmatched junction bases numbered 2, after V lost 1 base and J lost 1 base. In DNA, the CDR3 is TGTGCCAGCAGCTTAGTACAGGGGGCTTCCTACGAGCAGTACTTC. Residues: CASSLVQGASYEQYF.

This clonotype was detected ten times or more. This rearrangement joins TRBV12-3 or TRBV12-4 to TRBJ2-4; D call uncertain. There are 11 residues in the CDR3. Between the trimmed V and J ends, which lost 3 bases and 6 bases, there was a span of 3 bases. CDR3 sequence (DNA): TGTGCCAGCAGTTTGTTAAACATTCAGTACTTC. This gives the protein CASSLLNIQYF.

At least ten counts were recorded for this clonotype. V gene TRBV14 combines with J gene TRBJ2-1, with a tentative D call TRBD2 (5 bases). The CDR3 loop spans 15 amino acids. V gave up 1 base and J gave up 4 bases, with 11 bases separating them. In germline, CDR1 is SGHDN, CDR2 FVKESK. CDR3 in DNA: TGTGCCAGCAGCCAAGGGCTAGCCAAATACAATGAGCAGTTCTTC. Translating it yields CASSQGLAKYNEQFF.

Points on this clonotype: It may be a read error: a sequence one base away is much more abundant. The rearrangement uses TRBV7-9 and TRBJ1-2; TRBD1 is a possible D gene (5 bases). V was cut by 3 bases and J by 4 bases, with 21 bases left in between. The CDR3 totals 17 residues. Germline V lookup: CDR1 SEHNR, CDR2 FQNEAQ (reference sequence). The CDR3 here is CASSFRVNRPLIYGYTF. CDR3 nucleotides: TGTGCCAGCAGCTTCAGGGTGAATCGGCCCCTCATCTATGGCTACACCTTC.

V gene TRBV5-1 combines with J gene TRBJ1-2; possibly TRBD1 for D (5 bases). The germline V and J ends were trimmed by 3 bases and 8 bases, with 14 bases remaining between them. Germline assignment: CDR1 SGHRS and CDR2 YFSETQ. The CDR3 has 13 residues. The CDR3 nucleotides are TGCGCCAGCAGCTCCGAGGGGATGAGCGGCTACACCTTC. It yields the protein CASSSEGMSGYTF. The whole variable domain, filled in from reference TRBV5-1 and TRBJ1-2, reads KAGVTQTPRYLIKTRGQQVTLSCSPISGHRSVSWYQQTPGQGLQFLFEYFSETQRNKGNFPGRFSGRQFSNSRSEMNVSTLELGDSALYLCASSSEGMSGYTFGSGTRLTVV.

This clonotype was seen many times. Here the CDR3 reads CASSQDPHSEQFF. CDR3 sequence (DNA): TGCGCCAGCAGCCAAGATCCCCACAGTGAGCAGTTCTTC. The chain is built from TRBV4-3 and TRBJ2-1; no clear D. Germline V gene sequence: CDR1 LGHNA, CDR2 YSLEER. Trimming cost V 0 bases and J 9 bases, with 9 bases left between them. The CDR3 spans 13 residues.

This clonotype was observed many times. The rearrangement links TRBV7-3 to TRBJ1-5; D unresolved. This CDR3 contains 13 residues. The germline gives CDR1 SGHTA, CDR2 FQGTGA. Trimming shortened V by 1 base and J by 8 bases, and 9 bases separated the two germline ends. In DNA form, the CDR3 reads TGTGCCAGCAGCTTAAATTGGGGTGAGCCCCAGCATTTT. This sequence encodes CASSLNWGEPQHF.

There are many counts of this clonotype. V gene TRBV18 combines with J gene TRBJ1-5, with 8 nucleotides matching TRBD1. After removal of 5 bases from V and 7 bases from J, the junction contained 4 bases not matched to a gene. The CDR3 is 13 amino acids. The germline V gene has CDR1 KGHSH and CDR2 LQKENI. The CDR3 here is CASSTDREQPQHF. CDR3 DNA: TGTGCCAGCTCAACGGACAGGGAACAGCCCCAGCATTTT.

The chain couples TRBV10-3 to TRBJ1-5; D is perhaps TRBD1 (5 bases). CDR3 size: 16 residues. Trimming removed 2 bases at V and 0 bases at J, with 11 bases between. Germline assignment: CDR1 ENHRY and CDR2 SYGVKD. CDR3 bases: TGTGCCATCAGTGAGACAGCGGGGGATAGCAATCAGCCCCAGCATTTT. This encodes CAISETAGDSNQPQHF.

This clonotype showed up many times. J is TRBJ2-7 and V is TRBV5-1; 7 nucleotides line up with TRBD2. Looked up from germline, CDR1 is SGHRS and CDR2 is YFSETQ. This CDR3 is 13 amino acids long. J gave up 2 bases and V 4 bases, and 3 bases lay outside the gene matches. CDR3 protein: CASSVRGAYEQYF. CDR3 DNA sequence: TGCGCCAGCAGCGTACGGGGGGCCTACGAGCAGTACTTC.

This clonotype was picked up many times. The chain carries TRBV9 and TRBJ1-1; D remains unclear. The germline V gene has CDR1 SGDLS and CDR2 YYNGEE. The V gene lost 0 bases and the J gene lost 1 base, with 4 bases spanning the gap. This CDR3 region has 13 residues. The DNA of the CDR3 is TGTGCCAGCAGCGTAGCCGGGAACACTGAAGCTTTCTTT. Protein product: CASSVAGNTEAFF.

This clonotype was observed at least ten times. The rearrangement uses TRBV6-6 and TRBJ2-3; D not certain. Germline V CDR1 and CDR2: MNHNY, SVGAGI (reference sequence). The CDR3 length is 13 residues. V was trimmed by 10 bases and J by 1 base, leaving 12 bases between them. In nucleotides, the CDR3 is TGTGCCACTGCTCGCGCGCGCACAGATACGCAGTATTTT. Amino acid sequence: CATARARTDTQYF.

This clonotype has a count of ten or more. V is TRBV7-6 and J is TRBJ2-3; 7 nucleotides agree with TRBD2. CDR1 and CDR2 from the germline V gene are SGHVS and FNYEAQ. V lost 2 bases and J lost 2; bases outside the gene matches: 16. The CDR3 contains 19 residues. The CDR3 loop reads CASSLRSGVSSGDTDTQYF. CDR3 coding DNA: TGTGCCAGCAGCTTAAGGTCGGGTGTGTCAAGCGGGGACACAGATACGCAGTATTTT.

The CDR3 region is CSVEYSFGTGMNTEAFF. The CDR3 DNA follows: TGCAGCGTTGAATATTCGTTCGGGACAGGGATGAACACTGAAGCTTTCTTT. The rearrangement uses TRBV29-1 and TRBJ1-1, with 9 bases lining up with TRBD1. The germline V gene encodes CDR1 SQVTM and CDR2 ANQGSEA. The junction had 10 bases not matched to a gene; V was cut back by 2 bases and J by 0 bases. The CDR3 loop spans 17 amino acids.

This clonotype showed up just a few times. J is TRBJ1-5 and V is TRBV29-1, with D possibly being TRBD1 (6 bases). Germline CDR1 and CDR2: SQVTM and ANQGSEA. This CDR3 contains 14 residues. V shed 4 bases and J shed 5 bases, with 15 bases lying between them. The CDR3 nucleotides are TGCAGCGTTGCTGAGACAGGAAAAGATCAGCCCCAGCATTTT. Translating it yields CSVAETGKDQPQHF.

This clonotype was picked up many times. J is TRBJ2-2 and V is TRBV5-6, with D uncertain. Germline-derived CDR1 and CDR2 are SGHDT and YYEEEE. V was clipped by 1 base and J by 8 bases, with 6 bases between them. The CDR3 is 12 amino acids. CDR3 coding DNA: TGTGCCAGCAGCTTGCCTTCTGGGGAGCTGTTTTTT. Protein: CASSLPSGELFF. The entire variable domain, with the rest obtained from reference TRBV5-6 and TRBJ2-2, is as follows: DAGVTQSPTHLIKTRGQQVTLRCSPKSGHDTVSWYQQALGQGPQFIFQYYEEEERQRGNFPDRFSGHQFPNYSSELNVNALLLGDSALYLCASSLPSGELFFGEGSRLTVL.